The source of this T cell receptor (beta chain) is a study of T cells in Graves' hyperthyroidism and ophthalmopathy. TCR beta CDR3 sequences were amplified from RNA transcripts. HTBI primers were employed in a first-round RT-PCR of the TCR CDR3. TCRdb passed the multiplex PCR reads through MiXCR, listing each CDR3 protein once. This sample has around 600,000 distinct CDR3 sequences, with about 14% found just once. The CDR3 length is 13 residues. The germline CDR1 and CDR2 sequences are MDHEN and SYDVKM. With 10 bases removed from V and 0 bases from J, the gap between germline ends came to 12 bases. Only a few counts were recorded for this clonotype. What it recognizes is unknown. Study-wide findings and caveats: Ophthalmopathy and stable hyperthyroidism were told apart by a 13 V-J model.

Uncontrolled infection, other autoimmune disease, pregnancy or lactation led to exclusion. Each diagnosis was grounded in clinical symptoms, serum thyroxine and TRAb, thyroid ultrasound, and orbital computed tomography. Material: blood. The TCR was taken from a woman between 50 and 59 years old with Graves' ophthalmopathy. The rearrangement links TRBV28 to TRBJ1-2; D is unclear. CDR3 loop: CATGLIPNYGYTF. The CDR3 DNA reads as TGTGCCACTGGGCTTATTCCTAACTATGGCTACACCTTC.